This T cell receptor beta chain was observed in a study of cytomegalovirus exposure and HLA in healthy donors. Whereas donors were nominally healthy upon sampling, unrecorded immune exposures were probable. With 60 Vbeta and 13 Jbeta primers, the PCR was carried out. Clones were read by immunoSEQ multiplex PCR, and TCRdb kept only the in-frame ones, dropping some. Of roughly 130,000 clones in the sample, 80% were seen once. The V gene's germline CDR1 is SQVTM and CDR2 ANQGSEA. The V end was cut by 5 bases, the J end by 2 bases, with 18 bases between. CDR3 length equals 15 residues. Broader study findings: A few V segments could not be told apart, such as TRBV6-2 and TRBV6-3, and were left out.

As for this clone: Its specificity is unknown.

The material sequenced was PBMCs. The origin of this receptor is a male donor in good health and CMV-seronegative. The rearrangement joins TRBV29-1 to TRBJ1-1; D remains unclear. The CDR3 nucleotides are TGCAGCGTTCTAGAGGGCGGATTTTTCAACACTGAAGCTTTCTTT. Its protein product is CSVLEGGFFNTEAFF.